This T cell receptor beta chain stems from a study of Ad26.COV2.S vaccination and SARS-CoV-2 variants. The CDR3 contains 16 residues. Looked up from germline, CDR1 is SGHTA and CDR2 is FQGNSA. V lost 5 bases, J lost 3 bases, and 10 bases stayed unmatched. The treatment: 15 to 20 received Ad26.COV2.S at low or high dose, single or two shots; about 5 received placebo; per-sample allocation not given. It was on day 63 after the first vaccine or placebo injection that samples were taken. Generated by immunoSEQ multiplex PCR, the TCRdb table keeps only in-frame clones and is missing some. The sample yields a few hundred thousand clones, 92% seen once.

The chain links TRBV7-2 to TRBJ2-7; 10 nucleotides align to TRBD2. Here the sequenced sample was peripheral blood, taken in a trial of Ad26.COV2.S vaccine versus placebo. The TCR was taken from a person aged 18 to 65 who received the Ad26.COV2.S COVID-19 vaccine or a placebo. This CDR3 reads CASSAWGTSAIYEQYF. CDR3 in DNA: TGTGCCAGCAGCGCGTGGGGGACTAGCGCAATCTACGAGCAGTACTTC.